A single sample gave rise to the 4 T cell receptor beta chains below, sequenced in a study of cytomegalovirus exposure and HLA in healthy donors. The repertoire was sequenced with immunoSEQ multiplex PCR; TCRdb's copy has only in-frame clones and lacks some. Among 65,000 to 80,000 clones listed, over 85% were seen once. Sequences were obtained from PBMCs. All receptors come from a young woman in good health and CMV-seronegative.

The chain carries TRBV27 and TRBJ2-7; 11 bases align to TRBD2. Trimming removed 3 bases from V and 5 bases from J; junction bases left unmatched: 6. Germline V CDR1 and CDR2: MNHEY, SMNVEV (reference sequence). The CDR3 consists of 15 residues. Written as DNA, the CDR3 is TGTGCCAGCAGTTTTAATAGCGGGAGGGGCCACGAGCAGTACTTC. It codes for CASSFNSGRGHEQYF.

A single count supports this clone. The chain employs TRBV10-1 and TRBJ2-5; 9 nucleotides agree with TRBD1. This CDR3 is built from 14 residues. Germline V CDR1 and CDR2: WNHNN, SYGVQD (reference sequence). V lost 7 bases and J lost 4; bases outside the gene matches: 7. CDR3 protein: CASKSQGAAETQYF. CDR3 bases: TGCGCCAGCAAATCACAGGGGGCGGCAGAGACCCAGTACTTC.

The gene calls are TRBV10-3 and TRBJ2-1, with D perhaps matching TRBD2 (6 bases). The CDR3 contains 16 residues. Trimming pared 4 bases from V and 6 bases from J, leaving 19 bases between. The germline V gene has CDR1 ENHRY and CDR2 SYGVKD. The CDR3 region is CAISGPAGLTANEQFF. The CDR3 DNA follows: TGTGCCATCAGTGGGCCAGCGGGCCTTACCGCCAATGAGCAGTTCTTC.

The V gene is TRBV9, the J gene TRBJ2-7; a weak D match, TRBD2 (5 bases). V was trimmed by 1 base and J by 3 bases, leaving 17 bases between them. This CDR3 has 16 residues. Germline CDR1 SGDLS, CDR2 YYNGEE. Written as DNA, the CDR3 is TGTGCCAGCAGCGTACATCCTACCGCGGGTATCTACGAGCAGTACTTC. Translating gives CASSVHPTAGIYEQYF.